These 19 T cell receptor beta chains were sequenced from one sample in a study of blood T cell repertoires in COVID-19. Measured with immunoSEQ multiplex PCR; TCRdb has only the in-frame clones, and not every one. The sample includes about 190,000 clones, around 80% seen only once; the top ten take approximately 3%. Sequencing input: peripheral blood. All receptors derive from a woman of 80 years or more with active or convalescent COVID-19.

This sequence joins TRBV28 and TRBJ1-3; D is ambiguous. From germline, CDR1 is MDHEN and CDR2 SYDVKM. V was cut by 7 bases and J by 0 bases, with 13 bases left in between. The CDR3 runs to 15 residues. The CDR3: CASTASWSSGNTIYF. The DNA for the CDR3 is TGTGCCAGCACCGCTTCGTGGAGCTCTGGAAACACCATATATTTT.

This clone was detected a few times. The chain employs TRBV28 and TRBJ2-5; 8 positions agree with TRBD1. In germline, CDR1 is MDHEN, CDR2 SYDVKM. After removal of 3 bases from V and 4 bases from J, the junction contained 10 bases not matched to a gene. The CDR3 is made up of 16 amino acids. The CDR3: CASSFKGRGRVETQYF. CDR3 nucleotides: TGTGCCAGCAGTTTCAAGGGCAGGGGGCGTGTAGAGACCCAGTACTTC.

The V gene is TRBV30, the J gene TRBJ1-2; TRBD1 might be the D (6 bases). Trimming removed 0 bases at V and 4 bases at J, with 9 bases between. From germline, CDR1 is GTSNPN and CDR2 SVGIG (reference sequence). The CDR3 is 13 residues long. CDR3 amino acids: CAWSVVQGYGYTF. The DNA of the CDR3 is TGTGCCTGGAGTGTAGTACAGGGCTATGGCTACACCTTC.

This clone was found many times. The J gene is TRBJ2-7, the V gene TRBV4-3; maybe TRBD1 (5 bases). The CDR3 is made up of 14 amino acids. Trimming shortened V by 0 bases and J by 6 bases, and 12 bases separated the two germline ends. From germline, CDR1 is LGHNA and CDR2 YSLEER. The CDR3 here is CASSQDLGVSEQYF. CDR3 in DNA: TGCGCCAGCAGCCAAGATTTAGGGGTATCCGAGCAGTACTTC.

This clone was observed a handful of times. The chain employs TRBV28 and TRBJ1-1; 8 bases agree with TRBD1. This CDR3 contains 12 residues. Trimming removed 6 bases from V and 9 bases from J; junction bases left unmatched: 6. CDR1 and CDR2 from the germline V gene are MDHEN and SYDVKM. The CDR3 DNA sequence: TGTGCCAGCAGGAACGGACAGGGAAAAGCTTTCTTT. Translated: CASRNGQGKAFF.

This chain uses TRBV3-1 (or the pseudogene TRBV3-2) with TRBJ1-3, with 8 bases that match TRBD1. Germline CDR1 LGHDT, CDR2 YNNKEL (reference sequence). The CDR3 spans 16 residues. Trimming cost V 4 bases and J 2 bases; bases outside gene matches: 7. Written as DNA, the CDR3 is TGTGCCAGCAGCCGAATCGACAGGGGTCCTGGAAACACCATATATTTT. Translating gives CASSRIDRGPGNTIYF.

The chain employs TRBV19 and TRBJ2-2; possibly TRBD1 for D (6 bases). This CDR3 contains 14 residues. Germline CDR1 reads LNHDA; CDR2 reads SQIVND (reference sequence). V shed 5 bases and J shed 1 base, with 8 bases lying between them. CDR3 DNA: TGTGCCAGTAGTTGGGACAAGAACACCGGGGAGCTGTTTTTT. The encoded protein is CASSWDKNTGELFF.

The CDR3 here is CASSWQQGSTDTQYF. Written as DNA, the CDR3 is TGCGCCAGCAGCTGGCAACAGGGGAGCACAGATACGCAGTATTTT. V is TRBV5-1 and J is TRBJ2-3, with 7 bases lining up with TRBD1. Germline trimming cut 3 bases from V and 0 bases from J; bases unmatched to any gene: 4. Germline V gives CDR1 SGHRS, CDR2 YFSETQ. The length of the CDR3 is 15 residues.

This chain connects TRBV28 to TRBJ1-6; 8 bases fit TRBD1. The V and J ends lost 7 bases and 14 bases, in that order; junction bases with no gene match: 10. Germline V gene data show CDR1 as MDHEN and CDR2 as SYDVKM. The CDR3 covers 13 residues. The CDR3 reads CASTPTGERALHF. The CDR3 coding sequence is TGTGCCAGCACCCCGACAGGGGAGAGGGCCCTCCACTTT.

The rearrangement joins TRBV7-8 to TRBJ2-2, with 8 bases matching TRBD1. Germline lookup yields CDR1 SGHVS and CDR2 FQNEAQ. This CDR3 is built from 16 residues. V dropped 5 bases and J dropped 4; count of bases not matched to a gene: 9. CDR3 DNA sequence: TGTGCCAGCAGCCGCAACCAGGGGGCGCGCACCGGGGAGCTGTTTTTT. This encodes CASSRNQGARTGELFF.

This clone has just one count. J is TRBJ2-3 and V is TRBV3-1 (or the pseudogene TRBV3-2), with D possibly being TRBD1 (5 bases). Germline CDR1 and CDR2: LGHDT and YNNKEL (reference sequence). The CDR3 covers 14 residues. Trimming left V 5 bases short and J 4 bases short, with 13 bases between. The CDR3 loop reads CASSVFQGPDTQYF. The DNA of the CDR3 is TGTGCCAGCAGCGTGTTTCAGGGTCCAGATACGCAGTATTTT.

This chain connects TRBV18 to TRBJ1-6, with D possibly TRBD1 on 6 matching bases. This CDR3 spans 15 amino acids. Trimming pared 5 bases from V and 7 bases from J, leaving 15 bases between. Germline values: CDR1 KGHSH, CDR2 LQKENI. The CDR3 DNA follows: TGTGCCAGCTCATCTTCCTGGACAGTAAATTCACCCCTCCACTTT. Translating gives CASSSSWTVNSPLHF.

The V gene is TRBV6-5, the J gene TRBJ1-5, with D possibly matching TRBD1 (5 bases). This CDR3 is 13 amino acids long. The V gene's germline CDR1 is MNHEY and CDR2 SVGAGI. The V and J ends lost 6 bases and 5 bases respectively, with 11 bases between them. CDR3 bases: TGTGCCAGCAGGCAAGGGGACTATCAGCCCCAGCATTTT. Amino acids: CASRQGDYQPQHF.

This clone was seen once. The chain uses TRBV5-4 and TRBJ2-2; possibly TRBD1 for D (6 bases). V was shortened by 4 bases and J by 4 bases, with 14 bases between the two germline ends. This CDR3 region has 15 residues. Germline V gene lookup returns CDR1 SGHNT and CDR2 YYREEE (reference sequence). The CDR3 nucleotides read TGTGCCAGCAGCACGAGGGGGACACCCACCGGGGAGCTGTTTTTT. Translating gives CASSTRGTPTGELFF.

The genes are TRBV19 and TRBJ1-1; D is unresolved. With 4 bases removed from V and 1 base from J, the gap between germline ends came to 4 bases. CDR1 is LNHDA, CDR2 SQIVND, per germline (reference sequence). The CDR3 has 12 amino acids. CDR3 region: CASSRQNTEAFF. In nucleotides, the CDR3 is TGTGCCAGTAGTAGGCAGAACACTGAAGCTTTCTTT.

This clone showed up just once. V gene TRBV6-5 combines with J gene TRBJ2-1; the D is unclear. Between the trimmed V and J ends, which lost 6 bases and 8 bases, there was a span of 8 bases. The CDR3 totals 11 residues. Germline V CDR1 and CDR2: MNHEY, SVGAGI. The chain's CDR3 is CASSNNDEQFF. The CDR3 bases are TGTGCCAGCAGCAACAACGATGAGCAGTTCTTC.

This clone came up a few times. The chain uses TRBV6-1 and TRBJ1-3; D gene unclear. The CDR3 loop spans 16 amino acids. V dropped 1 base and J dropped 7 bases, with 17 bases sitting between them. CDR1 is MNHNS and CDR2 is SASEGT in the germline V gene. This CDR3 is CASSEVLPSIRNTIYF. CDR3 DNA sequence: TGTGCCAGCAGTGAAGTTCTACCCTCCATTCGGAACACCATATATTTT.

V and J are TRBV5-1 and TRBJ2-1; TRBD2 agrees at 9 bases. The junction had 9 bases not matched to a gene; V was cut back by 2 bases and J by 6 bases. Germline V lookup: CDR1 SGHRS, CDR2 YFSETQ. The length of the CDR3 is 16 residues. CDR3 coding DNA: TGCGCCAGCAGCTTAGCGGCGGGGGGGTTGGGCAATGAGCAGTTCTTC. As protein: CASSLAAGGLGNEQFF.

This clone was detected once. The chain recombines TRBV11-2 with TRBJ1-1; D perhaps matches TRBD1 (5 bases). Trimming removed 1 base from V and 0 bases from J, with 12 bases in between. CDR3 length: 16 residues. The germline V gene has CDR1 SGHAT and CDR2 FQNNGV. The CDR3 sequence: CASSLVAGPLNTEAFF. Written as DNA, the CDR3 is TGTGCCAGCAGCTTAGTGGCAGGGCCCCTGAACACTGAAGCTTTCTTT.